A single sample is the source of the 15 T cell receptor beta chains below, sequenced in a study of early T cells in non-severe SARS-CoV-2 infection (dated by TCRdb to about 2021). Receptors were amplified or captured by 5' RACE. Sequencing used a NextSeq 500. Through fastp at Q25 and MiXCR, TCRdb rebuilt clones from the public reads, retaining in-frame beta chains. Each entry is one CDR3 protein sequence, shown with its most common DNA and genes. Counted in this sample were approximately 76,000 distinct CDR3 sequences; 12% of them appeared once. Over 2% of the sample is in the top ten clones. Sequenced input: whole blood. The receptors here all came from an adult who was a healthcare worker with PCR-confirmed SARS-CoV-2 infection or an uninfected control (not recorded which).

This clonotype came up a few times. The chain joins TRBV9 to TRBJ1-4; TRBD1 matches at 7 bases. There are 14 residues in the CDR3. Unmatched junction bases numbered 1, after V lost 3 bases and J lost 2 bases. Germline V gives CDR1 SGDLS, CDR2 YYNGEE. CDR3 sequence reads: CASSAGQTNEKLFF. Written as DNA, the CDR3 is TGTGCCAGCAGCGCGGGACAGACTAATGAAAAACTGTTTTTT.

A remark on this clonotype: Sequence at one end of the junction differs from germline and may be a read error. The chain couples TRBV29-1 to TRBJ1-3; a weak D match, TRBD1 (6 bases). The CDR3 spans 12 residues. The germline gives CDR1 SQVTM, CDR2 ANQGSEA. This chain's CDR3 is CSVEVQGSTIYF. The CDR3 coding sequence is TGCAGCGTTGAAGTACAGGGAAGCACCATATATTTT.

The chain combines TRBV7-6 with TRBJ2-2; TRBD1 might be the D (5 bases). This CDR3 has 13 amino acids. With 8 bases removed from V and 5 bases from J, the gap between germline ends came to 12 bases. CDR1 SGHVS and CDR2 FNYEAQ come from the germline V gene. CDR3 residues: CASEGARTGELFF. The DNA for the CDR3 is TGTGCCAGCGAAGGGGCGAGGACCGGGGAGCTGTTTTTT.

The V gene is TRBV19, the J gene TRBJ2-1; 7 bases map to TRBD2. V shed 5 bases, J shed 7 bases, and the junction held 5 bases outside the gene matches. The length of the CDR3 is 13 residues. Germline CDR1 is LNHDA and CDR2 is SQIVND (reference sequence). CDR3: CASSLNSGNEQFF. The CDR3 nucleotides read TGTGCCAGTAGTTTAAATAGCGGGAATGAGCAGTTCTTC.

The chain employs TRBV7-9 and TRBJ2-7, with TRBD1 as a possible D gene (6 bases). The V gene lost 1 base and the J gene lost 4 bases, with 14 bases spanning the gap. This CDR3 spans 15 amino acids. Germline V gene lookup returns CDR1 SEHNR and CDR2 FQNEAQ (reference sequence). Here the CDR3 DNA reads TGTGCCAGCAGCTTAGACAGGGAACCCTTTTACGAGCAGTACTTC. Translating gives CASSLDREPFYEQYF. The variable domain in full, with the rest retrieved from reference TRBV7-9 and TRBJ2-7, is DTGVSQNPRHKITKRGQNVTFRCDPISEHNRLYWYRQTLGQGPEFLTYFQNEAQLEKSRLLSDRFSAERPKGSFSTLEIQRTEQGDSAMYLCASSLDREPFYEQYFGPGTRLTVT.

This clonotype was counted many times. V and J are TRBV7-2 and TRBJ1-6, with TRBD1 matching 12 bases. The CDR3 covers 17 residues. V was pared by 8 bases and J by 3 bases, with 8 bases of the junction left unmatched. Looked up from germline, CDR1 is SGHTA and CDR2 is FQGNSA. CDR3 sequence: CASWGQGAGSYNSPLHF. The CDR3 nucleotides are TGTGCCAGCTGGGGACAGGGGGCCGGAAGCTATAATTCACCCCTCCACTTT. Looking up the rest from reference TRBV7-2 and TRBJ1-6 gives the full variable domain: GAGVSQSPSNKVTEKGKDVELRCDPISGHTALYWYRQSLGQGLEFLIYFQGNSAPDKSGLPSDRFSAERTGGSVSTLTIQRTQQEDSAVYLCASWGQGAGSYNSPLHFGNGTRLTVT.

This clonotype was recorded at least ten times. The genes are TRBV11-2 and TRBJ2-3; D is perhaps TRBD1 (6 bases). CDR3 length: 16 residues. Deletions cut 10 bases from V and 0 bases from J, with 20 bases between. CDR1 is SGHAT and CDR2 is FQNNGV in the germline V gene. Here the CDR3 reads CAIPNLFTGSTDTQYF. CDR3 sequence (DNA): TGTGCCATCCCCAATCTTTTTACAGGGAGCACAGATACGCAGTATTTT.

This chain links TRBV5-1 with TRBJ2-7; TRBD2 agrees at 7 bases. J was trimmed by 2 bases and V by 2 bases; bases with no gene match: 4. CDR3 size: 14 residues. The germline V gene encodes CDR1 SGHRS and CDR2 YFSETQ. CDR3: CASSFTGTTYEQYF. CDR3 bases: TGCGCCAGCAGCTTTACCGGGACTACCTACGAGCAGTACTTC.

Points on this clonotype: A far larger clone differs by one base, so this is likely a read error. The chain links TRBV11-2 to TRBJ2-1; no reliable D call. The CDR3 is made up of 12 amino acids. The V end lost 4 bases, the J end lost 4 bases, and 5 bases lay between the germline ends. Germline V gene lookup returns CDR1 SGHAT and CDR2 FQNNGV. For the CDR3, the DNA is TGTGCCAGCAGCTCCTGGTACAATGAGCAGTTCTTC. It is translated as CASSSWYNEQFF.

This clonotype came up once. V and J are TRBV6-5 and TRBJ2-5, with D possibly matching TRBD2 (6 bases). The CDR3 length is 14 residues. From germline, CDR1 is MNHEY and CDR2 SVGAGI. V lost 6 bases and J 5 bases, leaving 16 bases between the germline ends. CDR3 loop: CASSSGSGRETQYF. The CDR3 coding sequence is TGTGCCAGCAGCTCAGGTAGCGGTCGGGAGACCCAGTACTTC.

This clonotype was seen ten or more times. Written as DNA, the CDR3 is TGTGCCACCAGTGACAGGGACAGGTCATTGTCATCCTACAATGAGCAGTTCTTC. This encodes CATSDRDRSLSSYNEQFF. The J gene is TRBJ2-1, the V gene TRBV24-1, with 8 positions matching TRBD1. Germline V gene lookup returns CDR1 KGHDR and CDR2 SFDVKD. Germline trimming cut 4 bases from V and 1 base from J; bases unmatched to any gene: 11. The CDR3 loop spans 18 amino acids.

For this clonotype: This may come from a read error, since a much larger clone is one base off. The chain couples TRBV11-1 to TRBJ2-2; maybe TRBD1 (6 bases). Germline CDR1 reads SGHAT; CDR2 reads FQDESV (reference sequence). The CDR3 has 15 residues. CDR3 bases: TGTGCCAGCAGCTTGAACAGGGCGAACACCAGGGAGCTGTTTTTT. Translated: CASSLNRANTRELFF.

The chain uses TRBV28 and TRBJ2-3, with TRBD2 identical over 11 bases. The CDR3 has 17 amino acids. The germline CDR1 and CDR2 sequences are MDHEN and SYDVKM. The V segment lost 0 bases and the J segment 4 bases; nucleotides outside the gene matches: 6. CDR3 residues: CASSLWRVAGGPDTQYF. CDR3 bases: TGTGCCAGCAGTTTATGGCGAGTAGCGGGGGGGCCAGATACGCAGTATTTT.

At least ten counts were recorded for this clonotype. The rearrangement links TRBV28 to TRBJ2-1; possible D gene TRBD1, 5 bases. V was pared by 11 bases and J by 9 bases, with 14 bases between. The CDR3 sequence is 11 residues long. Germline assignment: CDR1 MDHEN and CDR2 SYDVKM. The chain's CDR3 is CAGQRWVEQFF. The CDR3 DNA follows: TGTGCCGGACAAAGGTGGGTTGAGCAGTTCTTC.

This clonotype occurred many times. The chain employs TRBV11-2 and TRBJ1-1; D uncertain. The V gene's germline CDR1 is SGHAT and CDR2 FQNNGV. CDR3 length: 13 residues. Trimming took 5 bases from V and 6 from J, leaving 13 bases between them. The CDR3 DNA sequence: TGTGCCAGCAGCAGGTACGCTGGCGCTGAAGCTTTCTTT. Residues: CASSRYAGAEAFF.